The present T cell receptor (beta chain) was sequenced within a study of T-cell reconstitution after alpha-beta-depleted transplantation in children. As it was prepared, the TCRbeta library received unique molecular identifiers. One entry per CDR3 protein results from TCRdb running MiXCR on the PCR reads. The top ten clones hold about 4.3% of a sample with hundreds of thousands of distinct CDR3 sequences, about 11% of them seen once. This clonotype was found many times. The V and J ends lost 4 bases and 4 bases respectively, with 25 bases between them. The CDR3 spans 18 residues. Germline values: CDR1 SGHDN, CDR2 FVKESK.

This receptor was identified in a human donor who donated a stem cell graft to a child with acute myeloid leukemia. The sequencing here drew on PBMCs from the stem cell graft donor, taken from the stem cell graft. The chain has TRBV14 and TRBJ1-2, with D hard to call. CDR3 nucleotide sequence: TGTGCCAGCAGCCTAATAAGGGATCCTCGAGGGAGGCCCTATGGCTACACCTTC. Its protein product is CASSLIRDPRGRPYGYTF.